The sequence of this TCR beta chain was determined in a study of pediatric ulcerative colitis. Study-level points and caveats: Rectal repertoires separated controls, mild-moderate and acute severe colitis. All ulcerative colitis patients, but no controls, carried two rectal clonotypes.

The length of the CDR3 is 15 residues. CDR1 is SGHAT and CDR2 is FQNNGV in the germline V gene. The germline V and J ends were trimmed by 5 bases and 6 bases, with 18 bases remaining between them. The rectum was sampled with one to two pinch biopsies at colonoscopy. To note about this clone: Its cognate antigen is unknown.

Samples were sequenced at Survey level, maximum 500,000 reads. Produced via immunoSEQ multiplex PCR; TCRdb's table is partial and in-frame only. The sample shows 15,000 to 20,000 clones, nearly 80% of them seen only once. The J gene is TRBJ2-3, the V gene TRBV11-2; tentatively, D is TRBD1 (6 bases). The clonotype comes from a boy between 10 and 17 years old who was a control in a study of pediatric ulcerative colitis. Material: gut tissue. DNA of the CDR3: TGTGCCAGCAGCCAAGTCCAAGGGGGTGGGGATACGCAGTATTTT. It specifies CASSQVQGGGDTQYF.